This T cell receptor beta chain comes out of a study of T cell responses to AZD1222 COVID-19 vaccine. This CDR3 has 15 amino acids. CDR1 is SGDLS, CDR2 YYNGEE, per germline. V gave up 0 bases and J gave up 0 bases, with 10 bases separating them. This clone has a handful of counts. Libraries were prepared by immunoSEQ multiplex PCR; TCRdb keeps only in-frame clonotypes and omits some of them. Of around 130,000 clones detected, about 90% appear once; the ten largest clones hold less than 6.5%. The source material was peripheral blood, sampled on day 0 of AZD1222 vaccination. This TCR derives from an adult in good health. J is TRBJ2-7 and V is TRBV9; D may be TRBD1 (6 bases). The CDR3 sequence: CASSVDTGLSYEQYF. The CDR3 bases are TGTGCCAGCAGCGTAGACACAGGGCTCTCCTACGAGCAGTACTTC. Supplemented by reference TRBV9 and TRBJ2-7, the full variable domain reads DSGVTQTPKHLITATGQRVTLRCSPRSGDLSVYWYQQSLDQGLQFLIQYYNGEERAKGNILERFSAQQFPDLHSELNLSSLELGDSALYFCASSVDTGLSYEQYFGPGTRLTVT.